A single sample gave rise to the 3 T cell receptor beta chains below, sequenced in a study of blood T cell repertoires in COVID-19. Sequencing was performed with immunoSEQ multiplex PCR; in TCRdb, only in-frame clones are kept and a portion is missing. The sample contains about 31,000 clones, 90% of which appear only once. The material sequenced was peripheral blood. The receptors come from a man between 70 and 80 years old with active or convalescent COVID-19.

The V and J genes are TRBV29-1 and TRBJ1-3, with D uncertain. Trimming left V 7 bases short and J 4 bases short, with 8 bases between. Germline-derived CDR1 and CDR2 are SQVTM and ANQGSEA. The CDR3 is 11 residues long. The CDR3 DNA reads TGCAGCGCCGAGTGGGGAAACACCATATATTTT. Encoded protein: CSAEWGNTIYF.

The CDR3 DNA sequence: TGTGCCAGCAGCCAATGGGGACAGGGGGCAGATACGCAGTATTTT. Protein sequence: CASSQWGQGADTQYF. The V call is TRBV14, the J call TRBJ2-3, with 11 positions matching TRBD1. Unmatched junction bases numbered 2, after V lost 2 bases and J lost 4 bases. This CDR3 contains 15 residues. Germline-derived CDR1 and CDR2 are SGHDN and FVKESK.

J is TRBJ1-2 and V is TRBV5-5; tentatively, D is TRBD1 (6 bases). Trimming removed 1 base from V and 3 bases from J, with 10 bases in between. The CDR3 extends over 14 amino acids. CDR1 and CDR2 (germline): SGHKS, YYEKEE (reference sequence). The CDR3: CASSLSWTDYGYTF. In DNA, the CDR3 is TGTGCCAGCAGCTTGTCTTGGACAGACTATGGCTACACCTTC.